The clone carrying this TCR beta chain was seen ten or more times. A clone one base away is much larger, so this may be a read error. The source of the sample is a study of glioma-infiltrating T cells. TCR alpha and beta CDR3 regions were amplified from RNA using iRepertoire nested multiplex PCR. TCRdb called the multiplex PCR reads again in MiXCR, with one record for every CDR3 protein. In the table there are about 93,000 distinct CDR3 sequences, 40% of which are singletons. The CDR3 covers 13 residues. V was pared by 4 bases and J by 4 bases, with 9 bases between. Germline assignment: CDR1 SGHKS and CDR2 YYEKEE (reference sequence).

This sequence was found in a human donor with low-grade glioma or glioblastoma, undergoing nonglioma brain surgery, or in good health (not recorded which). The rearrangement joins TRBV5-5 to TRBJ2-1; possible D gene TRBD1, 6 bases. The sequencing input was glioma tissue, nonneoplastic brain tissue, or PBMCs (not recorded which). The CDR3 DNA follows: TGTGCCAGCAGCATGGACAGTTACAATGAGCAGTTCTTC. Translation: CASSMDSYNEQFF. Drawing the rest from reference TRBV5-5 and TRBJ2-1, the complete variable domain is DAGVTQSPTHLIKTRGQQVTLRCSPISGHKSVSWYQQVLGQGPQFIFQYYEKEERGRGNFPDRFSARQFPNYSSELNVNALLLGDSALYLCASSMDSYNEQFFGPGTRLTVL.